Listed below are T cell receptor beta chains from one sample, sequenced in a study of blood T cell repertoires in COVID-19. This table comes from immunoSEQ multiplex PCR, and its TCRdb copy is limited to in-frame clones, with some not included. The sample lists 110,000 to 150,000 clones; 86% were seen once. The specimen was PBMCs or T cells enriched from blood (not recorded which). These receptors all come from a man aged 50 or older who had recovered from COVID-19. Both conserved end residues are part of each CDR3. The D gene is left open where the match is weak. Clone size, where shown, is once, few, many, or a class for clones that have expanded.

J,V,size,D,DNA,CDR3
TRBJ2-7,TRBV6-6,NA,TRBD2,TGTGCCAGCAGCTCGGGACTAGCGGGAGGGACCTACGAGCAGTACTTC,CASSSGLAGGTYEQYF
TRBJ1-2,TRBV6-5,NA,TRBD1,TGTGCCAGCAGTAGGACAGGGCTTGGCTACACCTTC,CASSRTGLGYTF
TRBJ2-3,TRBV30,NA,TRBD2,TGTGCCTGGAGGACTAGCGGGAGTAGGATGGGGCAGTATTTT,CAWRTSGSRMGQYF
TRBJ2-1,TRBV18,NA,TRBD2,TGTGCCAGCTCGCCCGATAGCGGGGGGGCGGGGAATGAGCAGTTCTTC,CASSPDSGGAGNEQFF
TRBJ1-2,TRBV3-1/TRBV3-2,NA,TRBD1,TGTGCCAGCAGCCGGACAGGGGGTGACTATGGCTACACCTTC,CASSRTGGDYGYTF
TRBJ2-5,TRBV5-1,NA,NA,TGCGCCAGCAGCTTAAGTACAGATGAGACCCAGTACTTC,CASSLSTDETQYF
TRBJ2-1,TRBV2,NA,TRBD2,TGTGCCAGCCACTACGGGACTAGCGGGGGAAATGAGCAGTTCTTC,CASHYGTSGGNEQFF
TRBJ1-5,TRBV12-3/TRBV12-4,NA,TRBD1,TGTGCCAGCCGGGACAGTCCAAATGGGCCCCAGCATTTT,CASRDSPNGPQHF
TRBJ1-2,TRBV6-2/TRBV6-3,NA,NA,TGTGCCAGCAGTTACCCGAATGGGTCAATACAGCCGAGATATGGCTACACCTTC,CASSYPNGSIQPRYGYTF
TRBJ2-3,TRBV2,NA,NA,TGTGCCAGCAGGGACAGCCTCACGGCAGATACGCAGTATTTT,CASRDSLTADTQYF
TRBJ2-7,TRBV4-1,NA,TRBD2,TGCGCCAGCAGCCAAGTAGGACTAGCGGGAGCGCGGTGGATTCGCATCGACGAGCAGTACTTC,CASSQVGLAGARWIRIDEQYF
TRBJ2-5,TRBV18,NA,NA,TGTGCCAGCTCACGTCGCCAGGGCCAAGAGACCCAGTACTTC,CASSRRQGQETQYF
TRBJ2-2,TRBV14,NA,NA,TGTGCCAGCAGCCAAGATCAGGGCAACTCGAACACCGGGGAGCTGTTTTTT,CASSQDQGNSNTGELFF
TRBJ2-5,TRBV11-3,once,NA,TGTGCCAGCAGCACGGGACCCACGGCGGGGCAAGAGACCCAGTACTTC,CASSTGPTAGQETQYF
TRBJ2-5,TRBV15,NA,NA,TGTGCCACCAGCAGAGATGAGGCCCGAAGTGGGACCCAGTACTTC,CATSRDEARSGTQYF
TRBJ1-5,TRBV2,NA,TRBD1,TGTGCCAGCAGTGTACAGGGGGCGGGTCAGCCCCAGCATTTT,CASSVQGAGQPQHF
TRBJ2-7,TRBV10-3,NA,TRBD1,TGTGCCATCAGTGAGTCGGACAGGGGGAAGTCCTACGAGCAGTACTTC,CAISESDRGKSYEQYF
TRBJ1-5,TRBV7-8,NA,NA,TGTGCCAGCAGCTTAGGGCAGGGGTGGCAGCCCCAGCATTTT,CASSLGQGWQPQHF
TRBJ2-5,TRBV6-5,NA,TRBD1,TGTGCCAGCATAAGAGACAGGGACCTCGGGGAGACCCAGTACTTC,CASIRDRDLGETQYF
TRBJ1-1,TRBV18,NA,TRBD1,TGTGCCAGCTCGAGGGACAGGGATGAAGCTTTCTTT,CASSRDRDEAFF
TRBJ1-1,TRBV3-1/TRBV3-2,NA,TRBD1,TGTGCCAGCAGCCAAAGTCGACAGGGCGCGGCTTTCTTT,CASSQSRQGAAFF
TRBJ2-1,TRBV9,NA,TRBD2,TGTGCCAGCAGCTTGGGACTAGCGCCGAATGAGCAGTTCTTC,CASSLGLAPNEQFF
TRBJ2-2,TRBV5-1,NA,NA,TGCGCCAGCAGCTCTGCCGACAGAGTTAACACCGGGGAGCTGTTTTTT,CASSSADRVNTGELFF
TRBJ1-3,TRBV6-5,NA,NA,TGTGCCAGCAGTTACTCTCCCTACTCTGGAAACACCATATATTTT,CASSYSPYSGNTIYF
TRBJ1-6,TRBV5-1,NA,TRBD1,TGCGCCAGCAGCTTACGACAGACAGGGGGAAATTCACCCCTCCACTTT,CASSLRQTGGNSPLHF
TRBJ1-5,TRBV7-2,NA,NA,TGTGCCAGCAGCTTAACCTTGGAGTTCAATCAGCCCCAGCATTTT,CASSLTLEFNQPQHF
TRBJ1-6,TRBV28,NA,NA,TGTGCCAGCTTCGCATCGGGAGGGCGCGCTTCACCCCTCCACTTT,CASFASGGRASPLHF
TRBJ2-5,TRBV28,NA,NA,TGTGCCAGCAGTTCCCGGGTGGGGGCGAAAATGGCCCAGTACTTC,CASSSRVGAKMAQYF
TRBJ1-2,TRBV3-1/TRBV3-2,NA,NA,TGTGCCAGCAGTCCCAGCCAACTATGCCGGTACTATGGCTACACCTTC,CASSPSQLCRYYGYTF
TRBJ2-7,TRBV19,NA,TRBD1,TGTGCCAGTAGTAGGAGACAGGGGGCCCCCTACGAGCAGTACTTC,CASSRRQGAPYEQYF
TRBJ2-2,TRBV9,NA,TRBD2,TGTGCCAGCAGCGTAGATCTAGCGGGGATAAACACCGGGGAGCTGTTTTTT,CASSVDLAGINTGELFF
TRBJ1-4,TRBV18,NA,TRBD1,TGTGCCAGCTCACCGCAGACAGGGGTTAATGAAAAACTGTTTTTT,CASSPQTGVNEKLFF
TRBJ2-5,TRBV11-2,NA,TRBD1,TGTGCCAGCAACCCCGGGACAGGGGAAGAGACCCAGTACTTC,CASNPGTGEETQYF
TRBJ2-1,TRBV5-8,NA,NA,TGTGCCAGCAGCTTCAGGGGAGGGTCCTACAATGAGCAGTTCTTC,CASSFRGGSYNEQFF